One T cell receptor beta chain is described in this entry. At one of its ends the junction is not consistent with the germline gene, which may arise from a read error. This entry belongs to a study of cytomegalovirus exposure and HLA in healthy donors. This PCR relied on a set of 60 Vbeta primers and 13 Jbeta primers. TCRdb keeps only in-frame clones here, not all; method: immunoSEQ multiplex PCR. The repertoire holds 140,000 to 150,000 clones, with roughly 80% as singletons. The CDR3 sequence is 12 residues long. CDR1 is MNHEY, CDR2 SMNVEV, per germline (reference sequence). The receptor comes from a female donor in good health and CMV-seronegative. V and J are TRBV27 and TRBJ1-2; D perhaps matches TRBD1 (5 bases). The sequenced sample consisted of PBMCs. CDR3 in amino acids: CASSSGGDGYPF. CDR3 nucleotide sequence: TGTGCCAGCAGCTCGGGGGGAGATGGCTACCCCTTC.